A selection of T cell receptor beta chains follows, all from one sample in a study of identical twins. TCRdb used MiXCR to reprocess the 5' RACE reads, holding one entry per CDR3 protein. The data show 200,000 to 250,000 distinct CDR3 sequences, with over 9.5% seen just once and approximately 9.1% held by the top ten. Sample: memory T cells sorted from blood. The receptors were gathered from a man aged 50-60 years in good health. Both conserved end residues are part of each CDR3. The D gene is left open where the match is weak. The size of a clone is reported for some rows only, either as once, few or many, or as a class for expanded clones.

CDR3aa	CDR3nt	j_gene	abundance	d_gene	v_gene
CSVALTGGIYEQYF	TGCAGCGTTGCCCTGACAGGGGGGATCTACGAGCAGTACTTC	TRBJ2-7	many	TRBD1	TRBV29-1
CASSPRDWLGEQFF	TGTGCCAGCAGCCCCCGGGACTGGCTTGGGGAGCAGTTCTTC	TRBJ2-1	few	NA	TRBV7-9
CASSSSPGRIYGYTF	TGTGCCAGCAGTTCCTCCCCAGGACGGATCTATGGCTACACCTTC	TRBJ1-2	NA	NA	TRBV27
CATSSKAGTGPSGELFF	TGTGCCACCAGCAGTAAAGCCGGAACAGGGCCTTCCGGGGAGCTGTTTTTT	TRBJ2-2	few	NA	TRBV15
CAWSVSRTFRQGAQPQHF	TGTGCCTGGAGTGTATCGAGGACCTTCCGGCAGGGCGCTCAGCCCCAGCATTTT	TRBJ1-5	many	NA	TRBV30
CASSLPGTGNTIYF	TGTGCCAGCAGTTTGCCAGGCACGGGAAACACCATATATTTT	TRBJ1-3	many	NA	TRBV28
CSAQRADQETQYF	TGCAGTGCTCAAAGGGCGGACCAAGAGACCCAGTACTTC	TRBJ2-5	few	NA	TRBV20-1
CASSQDKSTGTSYEQYF	TGTGCCAGCAGCCAAGATAAATCGACAGGCACATCCTACGAGCAGTACTTC	TRBJ2-7	few	NA	TRBV14
CASSVQTNTEAFF	TGTGCCAGCAGCGTACAGACGAACACTGAAGCTTTCTTT	TRBJ1-1	NA	NA	TRBV9
CASSQEHSQPQHF	TGTGCCAGCAGCCAAGAGCACAGTCAGCCCCAGCATTTT	TRBJ1-5	few	NA	TRBV14
CSASAPGLGFDNEQFF	TGCAGTGCTAGCGCACCGGGACTAGGGTTTGACAATGAGCAGTTCTTC	TRBJ2-1	few	TRBD2	TRBV20-1
CASSQDIGTANNEQFF	TGTGCCAGCAGCCAGGACATCGGGACGGCTAACAATGAGCAGTTCTTC	TRBJ2-1	NA	NA	TRBV3-1
CASSLSTGGSYNEQFF	TGTGCCAGCAGTTTGTCCACAGGGGGCTCCTACAATGAGCAGTTCTTC	TRBJ2-1	medium-sized	TRBD1	TRBV28
CSAKWTATGELFF	TGCAGTGCCAAATGGACGGCCACCGGGGAGCTGTTTTTT	TRBJ2-2	NA	NA	TRBV20-1
CASSQGSGREMETQYF	TGTGCCAGCAGCCAAGGTAGCGGGAGGGAGATGGAGACCCAGTACTTC	TRBJ2-5	many	TRBD2	TRBV4-2
CAISESRTNQPQHF	TGTGCCATCAGTGAGTCGCGGACTAATCAGCCCCAGCATTTT	TRBJ1-5	NA	NA	TRBV10-3
CASSPFIPGEETQYF	TGTGCCAGCAGCCCCTTTATCCCTGGGGAAGAGACCCAGTACTTC	TRBJ2-5	many	NA	TRBV11-2
CASSHNTGGRNTEAFF	TGTGCCAGCAGCCATAACACAGGGGGCCGGAACACTGAAGCTTTCTTT	TRBJ1-1	many	TRBD1	TRBV4-2
CASSQGHAGGSYNEQFF	TGCGCCAGCAGCCAAGGGCACGCAGGGGGCTCCTACAATGAGCAGTTCTTC	TRBJ2-1	few	TRBD1	TRBV4-1
CSARGLAGGWEQFF	TGCAGTGCTAGGGGACTAGCGGGGGGGTGGGAGCAGTTCTTC	TRBJ2-1	NA	TRBD2	TRBV20-1
CSALRSYEQYF	TGCAGTGCCCTGAGAAGCTACGAGCAGTACTTC	TRBJ2-7	NA	NA	TRBV20-1
CASSYSGNGDYEQYF	TGTGCCAGCAGTTACTCGGGGAATGGGGACTACGAGCAGTACTTC	TRBJ2-7	many	NA	TRBV6-5
CASSSLAGNYEQYF	TGTGCCAGCAGTTCCCTAGCGGGGAATTACGAGCAGTACTTC	TRBJ2-7	many	TRBD2	TRBV27
CASSLAVTEYQETQYF	TGTGCCAGCAGCTTAGCGGTAACAGAGTACCAAGAGACCCAGTACTTC	TRBJ2-5	few	NA	TRBV11-2
CASSLVGPGANVLTF	TGCGCCAGCAGCTTAGTCGGGCCCGGGGCCAACGTCCTGACTTTC	TRBJ2-6	few	NA	TRBV5-1
CASSLETGFSYEQYF	TGTGCCAGCAGCTTGGAAACAGGGTTCTCCTACGAGCAGTACTTC	TRBJ2-7	many	NA	TRBV5-6
CARSGLGTDTQYF	TGTGCCAGATCCGGACTGGGCACAGATACGCAGTATTTT	TRBJ2-3	few	NA	TRBV27
CASSLRGYREETQYF	TGCGCCAGCAGCTTAAGAGGGTACCGGGAAGAGACCCAGTACTTC	TRBJ2-5	many	NA	TRBV5-1
CASRSTREDSPLHF	TGCGCCAGCAGATCGACCCGGGAGGATTCACCCCTCCACTTT	TRBJ1-6	NA	NA	TRBV5-1
CASSVAPGSGEKLFF	TGTGCCAGCAGCGTAGCTCCAGGGAGTGGTGAAAAACTGTTTTTT	TRBJ1-4	NA	NA	TRBV9
CASSLLTGHRVGYGYTF	TGTGCCAGCAGTTTGTTGACAGGCCACAGGGTTGGCTATGGCTACACCTTC	TRBJ1-2	many	NA	TRBV6-2/TRBV6-3